Given below is one T cell receptor (beta chain) in context. Its specificity is not known. Clones were read by immunoSEQ multiplex PCR, and TCRdb kept only the in-frame ones, dropping some. The sample has over a million clones; under 99% are singletons. This entry belongs to a study of shared clonotypes between healthy human individuals. Per germline, CDR1 MNHEY and CDR2 SVGAGI. The CDR3 contains 15 residues. The V end was cut by 4 bases, the J end by 0 bases, with 10 bases between. Regarding the study as a whole: A generally larger estimated richness was seen in naive subsets than in memory subsets. Sharing across four donors was highest in naive CD4 (approximately 5%) and lowest in memory CD8 (roughly 0.4%). Despite large depth, sorted-subset datasets appeared incompletely sequenced.

Sequenced material: naive CD4+ T cells sorted from blood. Described subset: CD45RA+ positively selected. The chain has TRBV6-5 and TRBJ2-4, with D uncertain. The sequence came from a man aged 25 to 40 in good health. CDR3 DNA sequence: TGTGCCAGCAGTTCTAGAAACCTAGCCAAAAACATTCAGTACTTC. This gives the protein CASSSRNLAKNIQYF.